This T cell receptor beta chain was sequenced for a study of T cell responses to AZD1222 COVID-19 vaccine. The method was immunoSEQ multiplex PCR; TCRdb's version includes in-frame clones alone and lacks a portion of them. Among roughly 80,000 clones listed, roughly 90% were seen once. CDR1 is WNHNN, CDR2 SYGVQD, per germline (reference sequence). The CDR3 is made up of 15 amino acids. V lost 2 bases and J lost 6, with 15 bases in between. The genes are TRBV10-1 and TRBJ2-3; D could derive from TRBD1 or TRBD2 (5 bases each). Sequenced here: peripheral blood, sampled on day 0 of MenACWY control vaccination. This TCR was recovered from an adult in good health. CDR3 sequence: CASSEGGRPHDTQYF. Written as DNA, the CDR3 is TGCGCCAGCAGTGAGGGGGGACGGCCTCACGATACGCAGTATTTT.